This TCR beta chain was retrieved from a study of T cells in Graves' hyperthyroidism and ophthalmopathy. Points from the study as a whole: Most thyroid clonotypes with frequency above 0.001 were detected in blood.

Amplified TCR beta CDR3 regions came from RNA transcripts. The HTBI primer set served for first-round RT-PCR of the TCR CDR3. From the multiplex PCR reads, TCRdb called clonotypes with MiXCR, one entry per CDR3 protein. The sample shows about 570,000 distinct CDR3 sequences, about half of them seen only once. The CDR3 extends over 11 amino acids. Per the germline V gene, CDR1 is SSHAT and CDR2 is FNYEAQ (reference sequence). Trimming removed 5 bases from V and 6 bases from J, with 7 bases in between. A word on this clonotype: Its antigen is unidentified. A much larger clone lies one base from this, so it may be a read error.

The clonotype originates from an adult woman with Graves' disease, either hyperthyroidism or ophthalmopathy (not recorded which). This chain uses TRBV7-7 with TRBJ1-1; D gene ambiguous. Sequenced input: peripheral blood or thyroid tissue (not recorded which). The CDR3 sequence: CASSRVAEAFF. The CDR3 DNA sequence: TGTGCCAGCAGCAGGGTGGCTGAAGCTTTCTTT.